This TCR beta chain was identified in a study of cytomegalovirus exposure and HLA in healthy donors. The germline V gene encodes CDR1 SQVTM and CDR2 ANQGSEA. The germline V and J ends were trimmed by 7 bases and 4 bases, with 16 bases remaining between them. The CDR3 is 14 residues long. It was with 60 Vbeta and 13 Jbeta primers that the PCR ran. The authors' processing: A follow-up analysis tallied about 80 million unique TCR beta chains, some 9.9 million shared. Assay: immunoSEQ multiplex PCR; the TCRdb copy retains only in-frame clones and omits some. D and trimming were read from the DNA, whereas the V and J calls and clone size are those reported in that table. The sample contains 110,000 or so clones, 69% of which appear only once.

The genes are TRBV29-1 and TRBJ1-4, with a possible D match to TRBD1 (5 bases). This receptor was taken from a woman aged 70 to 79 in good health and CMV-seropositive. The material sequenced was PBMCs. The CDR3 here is CSAAGPIDNEKLFF. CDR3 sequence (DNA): TGCAGCGCTGCGGGGCCGATTGATAATGAAAAACTGTTTTTT.